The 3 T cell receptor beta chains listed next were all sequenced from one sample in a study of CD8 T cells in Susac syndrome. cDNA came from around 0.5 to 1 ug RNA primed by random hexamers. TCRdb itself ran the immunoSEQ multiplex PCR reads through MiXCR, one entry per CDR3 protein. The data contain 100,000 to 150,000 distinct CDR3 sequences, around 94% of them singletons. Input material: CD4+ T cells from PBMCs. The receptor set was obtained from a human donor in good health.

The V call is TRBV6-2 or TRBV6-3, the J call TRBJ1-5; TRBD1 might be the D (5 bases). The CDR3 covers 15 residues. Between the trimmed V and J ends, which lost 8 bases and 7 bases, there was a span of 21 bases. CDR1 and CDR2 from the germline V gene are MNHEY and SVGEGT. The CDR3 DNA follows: TGTGCCAGCCTTCCCCGGGAGGGGAAGGGGCAGCCCCAGCATTTT. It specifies CASLPREGKGQPQHF.

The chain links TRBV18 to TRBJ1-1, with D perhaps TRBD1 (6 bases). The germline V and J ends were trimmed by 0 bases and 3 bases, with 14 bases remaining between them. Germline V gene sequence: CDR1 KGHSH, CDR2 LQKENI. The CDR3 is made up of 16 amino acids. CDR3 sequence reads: CASSPPAGVVYTEAFF. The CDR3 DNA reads TGTGCCAGCTCACCACCGGCAGGGGTGGTGTACACTGAAGCTTTCTTT. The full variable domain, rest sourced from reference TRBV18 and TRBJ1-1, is NAGVMQNPRHLVRRRGQEARLRCSPMKGHSHVYWYRQLPEEGLKFMVYLQKENIIDESGMPKERFSAEFPKEGPSILRIQQVVRGDSAAYFCASSPPAGVVYTEAFFGQGTRLTVV.

CDR3 in amino acids: CASSPEFRARLYNEQFF. DNA for the CDR3: TGTGCCAGCAGCCCAGAGTTCCGAGCTAGACTATACAATGAGCAGTTCTTC. V is TRBV7-9 and J is TRBJ2-1, with D possibly TRBD2 on 5 matching bases. The CDR3 length is 17 residues. Trimming took 5 bases from V and 4 from J, leaving 21 bases between them. CDR1 SEHNR and CDR2 FQNEAQ come from the germline V gene (reference sequence).